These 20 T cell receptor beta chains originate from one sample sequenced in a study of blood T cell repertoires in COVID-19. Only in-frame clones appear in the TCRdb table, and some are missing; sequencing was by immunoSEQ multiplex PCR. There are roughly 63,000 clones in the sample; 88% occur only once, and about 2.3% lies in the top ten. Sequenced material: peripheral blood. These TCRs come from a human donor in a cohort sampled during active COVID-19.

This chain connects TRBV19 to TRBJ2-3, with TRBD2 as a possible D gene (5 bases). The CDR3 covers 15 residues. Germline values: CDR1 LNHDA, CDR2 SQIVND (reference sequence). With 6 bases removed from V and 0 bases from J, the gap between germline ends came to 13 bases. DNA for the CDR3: TGTGCCAGTAGCTCCAGCGGAACTAGCACAGATACGCAGTATTTT. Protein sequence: CASSSSGTSTDTQYF.

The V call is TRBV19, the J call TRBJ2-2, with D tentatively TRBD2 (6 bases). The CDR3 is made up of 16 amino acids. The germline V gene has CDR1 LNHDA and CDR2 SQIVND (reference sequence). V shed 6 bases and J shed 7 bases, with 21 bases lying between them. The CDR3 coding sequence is TGTGCCAGTAGGACGCTATGGGCGGGGTCACTCGGGGAGCTGTTTTTT. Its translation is CASRTLWAGSLGELFF.

CDR3 amino acids: CASRIHPGTGRRNTEAFF. CDR3 sequence (DNA): TGTGCCAGCAGAATCCATCCGGGGACAGGGAGGAGGAACACTGAAGCTTTCTTT. The chain carries TRBV28 and TRBJ1-1; 9 nucleotides agree with TRBD1. Germline V gene sequence: CDR1 MDHEN, CDR2 SYDVKM. The CDR3 is 18 residues long. V gave up 6 bases and J gave up 1 base; unmatched junction bases: 15.

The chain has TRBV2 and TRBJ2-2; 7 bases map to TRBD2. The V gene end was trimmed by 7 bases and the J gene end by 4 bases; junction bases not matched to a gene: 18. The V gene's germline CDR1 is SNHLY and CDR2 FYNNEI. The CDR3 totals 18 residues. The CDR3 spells CASIENSGVGGITGELFF. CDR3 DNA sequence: TGTGCCAGCATCGAAAATTCCGGAGTGGGGGGGATCACCGGGGAGCTGTTTTTT.

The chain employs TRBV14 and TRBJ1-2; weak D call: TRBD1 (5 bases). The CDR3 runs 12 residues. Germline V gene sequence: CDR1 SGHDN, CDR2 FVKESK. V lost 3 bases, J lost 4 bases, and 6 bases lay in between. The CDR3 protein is CASSQGGYGYTF. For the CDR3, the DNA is TGTGCCAGCAGCCAGGGGGGCTATGGCTACACCTTC.

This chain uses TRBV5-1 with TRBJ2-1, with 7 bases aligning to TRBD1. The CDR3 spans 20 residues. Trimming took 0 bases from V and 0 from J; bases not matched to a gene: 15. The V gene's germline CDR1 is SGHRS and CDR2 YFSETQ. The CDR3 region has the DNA TGCGCCAGCAGCTTGGCCTCTAGGTTGGTGGACAGGAGCTCCTACAATGAGCAGTTCTTC. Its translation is CASSLASRLVDRSSYNEQFF.

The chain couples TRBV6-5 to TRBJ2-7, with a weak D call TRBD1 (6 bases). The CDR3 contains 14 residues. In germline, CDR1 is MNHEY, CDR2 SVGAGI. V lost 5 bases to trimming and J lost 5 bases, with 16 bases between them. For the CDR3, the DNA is TGTGCCAGCAGTCATTGGACAGCGCGGGACGAGCAGTACTTC. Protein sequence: CASSHWTARDEQYF.

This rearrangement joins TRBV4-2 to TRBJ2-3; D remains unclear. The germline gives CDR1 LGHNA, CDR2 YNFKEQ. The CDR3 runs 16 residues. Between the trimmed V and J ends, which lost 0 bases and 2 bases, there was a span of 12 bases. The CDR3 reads CASSQDLLSLTDTQYF. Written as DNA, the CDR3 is TGTGCCAGCAGCCAAGATCTTCTTTCCCTCACAGATACGCAGTATTTT.

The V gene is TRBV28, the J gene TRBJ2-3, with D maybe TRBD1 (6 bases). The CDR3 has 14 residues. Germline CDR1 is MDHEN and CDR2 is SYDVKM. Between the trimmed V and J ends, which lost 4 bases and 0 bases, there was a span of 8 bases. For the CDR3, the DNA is TGTGCCAGCAGTTCGGACAGTAGCACAGATACGCAGTATTTT. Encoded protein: CASSSDSSTDTQYF.

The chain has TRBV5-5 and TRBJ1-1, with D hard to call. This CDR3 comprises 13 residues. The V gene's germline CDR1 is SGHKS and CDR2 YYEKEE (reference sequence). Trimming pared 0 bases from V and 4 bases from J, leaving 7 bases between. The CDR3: CASSLAGFTEAFF. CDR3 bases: TGTGCCAGCAGCTTGGCCGGGTTCACTGAAGCTTTCTTT.

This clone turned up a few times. In DNA form, the CDR3 reads TGTGCCAGCTCACTCCGGACAGGGGGCGCGGATTCACCCCTCCACTTT. Residues: CASSLRTGGADSPLHF. This rearrangement joins TRBV18 to TRBJ1-6, with 11 bases that match TRBD1. V lost 4 bases, J lost 8 bases, and 7 bases stayed unmatched. This CDR3 is 16 amino acids long. Germline CDR1 is KGHSH and CDR2 is LQKENI.

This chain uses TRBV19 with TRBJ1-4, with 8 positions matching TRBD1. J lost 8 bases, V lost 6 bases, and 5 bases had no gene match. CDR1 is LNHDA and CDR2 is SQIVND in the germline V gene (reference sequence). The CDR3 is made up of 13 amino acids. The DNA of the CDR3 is TGTGCCAGTAGGGACAGGGAGGAGGAAAAACTGTTTTTT. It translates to CASRDREEEKLFF. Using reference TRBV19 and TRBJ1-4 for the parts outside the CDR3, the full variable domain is DGGITQSPKYLFRKEGQNVTLSCEQNLNHDAMYWYRQDPGQGLRLIYYSQIVNDFQKGDIAEGYSVSREKKESFPLTVTSAQKNPTAFYLCASRDREEEKLFFGSGTQLSVL.

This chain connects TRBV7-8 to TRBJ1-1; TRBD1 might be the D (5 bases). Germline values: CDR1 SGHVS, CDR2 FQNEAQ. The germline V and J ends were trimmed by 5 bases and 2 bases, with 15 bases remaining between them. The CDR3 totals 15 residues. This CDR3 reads CASSPGRWINTEAFF. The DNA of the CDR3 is TGTGCCAGCAGCCCAGGGCGGTGGATCAACACTGAAGCTTTCTTT.

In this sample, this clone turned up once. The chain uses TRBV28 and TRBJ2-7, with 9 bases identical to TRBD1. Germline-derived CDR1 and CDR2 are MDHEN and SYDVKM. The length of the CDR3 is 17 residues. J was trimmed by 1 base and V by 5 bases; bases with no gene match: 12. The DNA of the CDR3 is TGTGCCAGCAGTCCTACCCTGGGACAGGGAGGGTCCTACGAGCAGTACTTC. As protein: CASSPTLGQGGSYEQYF.

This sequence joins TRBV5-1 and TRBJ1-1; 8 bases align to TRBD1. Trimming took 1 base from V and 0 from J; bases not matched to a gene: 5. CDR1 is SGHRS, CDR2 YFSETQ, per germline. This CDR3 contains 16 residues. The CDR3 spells CASSLRSGGVNTEAFF. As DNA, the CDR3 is TGCGCCAGCAGCTTGAGATCAGGGGGCGTGAACACTGAAGCTTTCTTT.

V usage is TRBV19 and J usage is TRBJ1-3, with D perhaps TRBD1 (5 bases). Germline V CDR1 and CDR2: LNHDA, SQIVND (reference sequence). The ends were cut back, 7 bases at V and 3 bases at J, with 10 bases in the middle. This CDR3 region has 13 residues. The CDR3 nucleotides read TGTGCCAGTAACGGAGGGGTTGGAAACACCATATATTTT. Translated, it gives CASNGGVGNTIYF.

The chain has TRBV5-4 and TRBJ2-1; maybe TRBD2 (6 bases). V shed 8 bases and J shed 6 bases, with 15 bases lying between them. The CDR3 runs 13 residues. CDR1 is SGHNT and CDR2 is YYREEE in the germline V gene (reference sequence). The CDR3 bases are TGTGCCAGTAAGCGGAGGGACTCCAATGAGCAGTTCTTC. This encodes CASKRRDSNEQFF.

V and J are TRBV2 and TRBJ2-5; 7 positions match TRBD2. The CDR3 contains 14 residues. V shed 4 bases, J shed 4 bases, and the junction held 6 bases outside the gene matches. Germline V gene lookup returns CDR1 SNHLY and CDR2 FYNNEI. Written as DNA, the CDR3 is TGTGCCAGCAGTGTAAACCGGGAGGTAGAGACCCAGTACTTC. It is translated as CASSVNREVETQYF.

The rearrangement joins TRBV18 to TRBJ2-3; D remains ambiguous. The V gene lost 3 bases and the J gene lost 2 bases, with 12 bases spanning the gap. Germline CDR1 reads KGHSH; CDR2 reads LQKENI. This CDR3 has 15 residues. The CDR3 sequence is CASSPNYGTTDTQYF. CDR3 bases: TGTGCCAGCTCACCTAACTACGGTACCACAGATACGCAGTATTTT.

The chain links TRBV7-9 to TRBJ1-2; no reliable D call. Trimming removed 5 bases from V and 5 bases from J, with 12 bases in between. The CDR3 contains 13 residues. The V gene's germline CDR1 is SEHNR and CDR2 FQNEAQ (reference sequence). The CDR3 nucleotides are TGTGCCAGCAGCGGCAGGCTTCCTTATGGCTACACCTTC. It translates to CASSGRLPYGYTF.